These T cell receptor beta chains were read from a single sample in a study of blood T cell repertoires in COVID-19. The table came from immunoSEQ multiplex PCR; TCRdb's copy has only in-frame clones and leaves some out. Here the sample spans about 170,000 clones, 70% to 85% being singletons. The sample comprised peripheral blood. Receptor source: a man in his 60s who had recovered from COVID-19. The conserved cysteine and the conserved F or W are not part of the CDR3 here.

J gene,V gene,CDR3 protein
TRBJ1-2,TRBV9,ASSVDPGDYGYT
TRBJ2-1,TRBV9,ASSVGLAGSNEQF
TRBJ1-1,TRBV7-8,ASSFSDTNTEAF
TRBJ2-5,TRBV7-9,ASRPSNRGQETQY
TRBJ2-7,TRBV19,ASSMWGSQHEQY
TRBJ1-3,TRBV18,ASSPQPPWDSAGNTIY
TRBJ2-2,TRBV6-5,ASSYSVNSNTGELF
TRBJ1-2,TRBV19,ASSTPGTGNYGYT
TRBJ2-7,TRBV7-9,ASSRRGQGAPYEQY
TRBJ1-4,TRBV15,ATSRDGGGAKEKLF
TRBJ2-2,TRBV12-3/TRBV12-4,ASSLLSTGELF
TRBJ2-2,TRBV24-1,ATSDWGGTGELF
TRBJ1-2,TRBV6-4,ASSAGANYGYT
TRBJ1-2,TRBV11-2,ASSLNQGGGYT
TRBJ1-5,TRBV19,ASSPGTSNPLPQH
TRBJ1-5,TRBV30,AWNRGSGQPQH
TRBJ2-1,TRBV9,ASSTSGSYNEQF
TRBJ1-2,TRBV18,ASSPAGQASTYGYT
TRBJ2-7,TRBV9,ASSVGPSGGAAYEQY
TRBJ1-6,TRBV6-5,ASCIQGSSPLH
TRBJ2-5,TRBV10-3,AISSALYEKETQY
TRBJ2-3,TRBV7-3,ASSLLAGSDTQY